This is a list of T cell receptor beta chains from one sample in a study of cytomegalovirus exposure and HLA in healthy donors. Sequencing used immunoSEQ multiplex PCR; TCRdb keeps in-frame clones, though not all of them. This repertoire shows fewer than 250,000 clones, around three quarters found once; its top ten account for over 1.5%. Sequencing was done on a sample of PBMCs. The source is a woman aged 18-29 years in good health and CMV-seronegative. Each CDR3 is given with its conserved first and last residue. D genes are given only for firm matches. Clone size is given for some rows only: seen once, a few or many times, or a class if the clone is expanded.

size | J | D | V | DNA | CDR3
. | TRBJ1-4 | . | TRBV6-6 | TGTGCCAGCAGTTACTCGAATCGAAAGGGCGGGGAAAAACTGTTTTTT | CASSYSNRKGGEKLFF
. | TRBJ1-2 | TRBD1 | TRBV5-4 | TGTGCCAGCAGCTTGGGGGGGGACAGGGTGAACTATGGCTACACCTTC | CASSLGGDRVNYGYTF
. | TRBJ1-3 | . | TRBV9 | TGTGCCAGCAGCGCGGACACCAGCTCTGGAAACACCATATATTTT | CASSADTSSGNTIYF
. | TRBJ2-7 | . | TRBV14 | TGTGCCAGCAGCCCCCGGGACACCTCCTACGAGCAGTACTTC | CASSPRDTSYEQYF
. | TRBJ2-1 | . | TRBV5-1 | TGCGCCAGCAGCTCGACTCAGGGTCGAGGAAGGAATGAGCAGTTCTTC | CASSSTQGRGRNEQFF
. | TRBJ2-1 | . | TRBV5-8 | TGTGCCAGCAGCTTGGTCGGACAGCAGTACTCCTACAATGAGCAGTTCTTC | CASSLVGQQYSYNEQFF
. | TRBJ1-2 | . | TRBV27 | TGTGCCAGCAGGGGAAGGGGGGGAGACTATGGCTACACCTTC | CASRGRGGDYGYTF
. | TRBJ1-2 | TRBD1 | TRBV7-2 | TGTGCCAGCAGCGGAGCAGGGGGCTATGGCTACACCTTC | CASSGAGGYGYTF
few | TRBJ2-7 | . | TRBV6-4 | TGTGCCAGCAGTGAATTCGACGGGGGCGAGCAGTACTTC | CASSEFDGGEQYF
few | TRBJ1-1 | TRBD1 | TRBV9 | TGTGCCAGCAGCGTCGAGGGGGCGGGGGGCACTGAAGCTTTCTTT | CASSVEGAGGTEAFF